The next 5 T cell receptor beta chains were all read from a single sample in a study of spatial heterogeneity in lung cancer. One entry per CDR3 protein results from TCRdb running MiXCR on the 5' RACE reads. The profile shows some 120,000 distinct CDR3 sequences, 12% of them singletons. Time point meaning: blood at routine non-recurrence follow-up after resection. The study sequenced unsorted whole RNA from tumor, nontumor lung or frozen PBMC. This sample comprised PBMCs, obtained at follow-up. The receptors derive from a male donor with early-stage non-small cell lung cancer.

There are a few counts of this clonotype. The chain uses TRBV7-3 and TRBJ2-1, with 7 bases matching TRBD2. In germline, CDR1 is SGHTA, CDR2 FQGTGA. Germline trimming cut 0 bases from V and 8 bases from J; bases unmatched to any gene: 13. The CDR3 spans 17 residues. The CDR3 reads CASSLTPWWEGWDEQFF. The DNA for the CDR3 is TGTGCCAGCAGCTTAACCCCCTGGTGGGAGGGATGGGATGAGCAGTTCTTC. Full variable domain (outside the CDR3, taken from reference TRBV7-3 and TRBJ2-1): GAGVSQTPSNKVTEKGKYVELRCDPISGHTALYWYRQSLGQGPEFLIYFQGTGAADDSGLPNDRFFAVRPEGSVSTLKIQRTERGDSAVYLCASSLTPWWEGWDEQFFGPGTRLTVL.

At least ten counts were recorded for this clonotype. CDR3 sequence reads: CASSLGTGDNGYTF. For the CDR3, the DNA is TGTGCCAGCAGCTTAGGGACAGGGGACAATGGCTACACCTTC. V and J are TRBV7-2 and TRBJ1-2; TRBD1 matches 9 bases. Germline lookup yields CDR1 SGHTA and CDR2 FQGNSA. V lost 1 base to trimming and J lost 6 bases; unmatched junction nucleotides: 3. The CDR3 has 14 amino acids.

The chain joins TRBV24-1 to TRBJ2-1; weak D call: TRBD1 (5 bases). This CDR3 has 17 residues. The V end lost 3 bases, the J end lost 0 bases, and 14 bases lay between the germline ends. Germline V gives CDR1 KGHDR, CDR2 SFDVKD. CDR3 sequence reads: CATSDTLTESSYNEQFF. For the CDR3, the DNA is TGTGCCACCAGTGATACCTTGACAGAGAGCTCCTACAATGAGCAGTTCTTC.

This clonotype was counted a few times. The chain uses TRBV5-4 and TRBJ2-7, with 7 bases identical to TRBD1. Germline values: CDR1 SGHNT, CDR2 YYREEE (reference sequence). The CDR3 contains 14 residues. V gave up 0 bases and J gave up 3 bases; unmatched junction bases: 3. Written as DNA, the CDR3 is TGTGCCAGCAGCTTGGAGGGACAGAGCTACGAGCAGTACTTC. Encoded protein: CASSLEGQSYEQYF.

The chain is built from TRBV20-1 and TRBJ2-3; D unresolved. Trimming removed 7 bases from V and 1 base from J, with 12 bases in between. There are 13 residues in the CDR3. Germline V gives CDR1 DFQATT, CDR2 SNEGSKA (reference sequence). For the CDR3, the DNA is TGCAGTGGAAACCCGGCAGGCACAGATACGCAGTATTTT. Translation: CSGNPAGTDTQYF.